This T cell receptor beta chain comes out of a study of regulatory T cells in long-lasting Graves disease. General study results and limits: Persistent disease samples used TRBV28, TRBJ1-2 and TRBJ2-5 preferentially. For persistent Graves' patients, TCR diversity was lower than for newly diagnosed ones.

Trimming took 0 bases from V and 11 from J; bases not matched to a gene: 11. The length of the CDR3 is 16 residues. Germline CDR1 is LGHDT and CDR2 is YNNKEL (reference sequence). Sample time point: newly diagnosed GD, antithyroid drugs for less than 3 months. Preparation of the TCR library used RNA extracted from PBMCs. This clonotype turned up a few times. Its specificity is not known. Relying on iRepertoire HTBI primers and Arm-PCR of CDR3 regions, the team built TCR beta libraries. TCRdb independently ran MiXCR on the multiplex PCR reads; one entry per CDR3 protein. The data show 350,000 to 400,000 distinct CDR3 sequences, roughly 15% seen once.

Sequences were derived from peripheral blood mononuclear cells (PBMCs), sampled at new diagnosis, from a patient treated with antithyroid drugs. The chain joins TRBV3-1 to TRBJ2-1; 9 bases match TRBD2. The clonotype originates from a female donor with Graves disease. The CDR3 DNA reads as TGTGCCAGCAGCCAAGACCCCGGCCTAGCGGGGATTAAGCAGTTCTTC. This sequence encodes CASSQDPGLAGIKQFF.